This T cell receptor beta chain was sequenced in a study of blood T cell repertoires in COVID-19. The overall study: Sites in the United States, Italy and Spain provided acute and convalescent COVID-19 samples.

This clone has a handful of counts. Generated by immunoSEQ multiplex PCR, the TCRdb table keeps only in-frame clones and is missing some. Counted here are around 72,000 clones, more than 75% occurring once; the ten biggest clones make up roughly 20%. CDR3 length equals 13 residues. Trimming took off 6 bases at V and 7 bases at J, with 13 bases between the two ends. The rearrangement uses TRBV12-3 or TRBV12-4 and TRBJ1-5, with D maybe TRBD1 (5 bases). The sequenced material came from peripheral blood. The source is a human donor in a cohort sampled during active COVID-19. DNA of the CDR3: TGTGCCAGCAGCCTCCAGGGAGGACAGCCCCAGCATTTT. This encodes CASSLQGGQPQHF.